This passage covers 11 T cell receptor beta chains from one sample sequenced in a study of blood T cell repertoires in COVID-19. Profiling relied on immunoSEQ multiplex PCR, and the TCRdb table lists in-frame clones only, not all of them. The data show about 300,000 clones, with around 88% seen just once and approximately 7.2% held by the top ten. Sample: peripheral blood. The receptors stem from a young woman who had recovered from COVID-19.

The V call is TRBV28, the J call TRBJ1-2; maybe TRBD1 (6 bases). The V and J ends lost 5 bases and 5 bases respectively, with 18 bases between them. CDR3 length: 15 residues. The germline gives CDR1 MDHEN, CDR2 SYDVKM. CDR3 coding DNA: TGTGCCAGCAGTCCCAGTGACAGGCCGCGGTATGGCTACACCTTC. Encoded protein: CASSPSDRPRYGYTF.

This clone was counted between two and nine times. The J gene is TRBJ2-1, the V gene TRBV6-4; 14 bases line up with TRBD2. CDR3 length: 14 residues. Looked up from germline, CDR1 is MRHNA and CDR2 is SNTAGT. V shed 5 bases and J 8 bases; nucleotides not matched to a gene: 2. The CDR3 DNA is TGTGCCAGCAGTCCGGGACTAGCGGGGGATGAGCAGTTCTTC. It is translated as CASSPGLAGDEQFF.

The chain links TRBV5-4 to TRBJ1-4; tentatively, D is TRBD1 (5 bases). The ends were cut back, 1 base at V and 1 base at J, with 8 bases in the middle. The CDR3 loop spans 15 amino acids. In germline, CDR1 is SGHNT, CDR2 YYREEE (reference sequence). CDR3 DNA: TGTGCCAGCAGCTTGTCGGGGGGAACTAATGAAAAACTGTTTTTT. Protein product: CASSLSGGTNEKLFF.

This chain connects TRBV20-1 to TRBJ1-2, with 10 nucleotides matching TRBD1. The CDR3 spans 13 residues. Germline V gives CDR1 DFQATT, CDR2 SNEGSKA (reference sequence). Losses at the gene ends were 3 bases for V and 6 bases for J; bases not matched to a gene: 4. CDR3 residues: CSASTGTGDGYTF. The CDR3 coding sequence is TGCAGTGCTAGTACGGGGACAGGGGATGGCTACACCTTC.

The chain carries TRBV4-1 and TRBJ2-3; no clear D. CDR3 length equals 15 residues. V gave up 1 base and J gave up 0 bases, with 8 bases separating them. Germline lookup yields CDR1 MGHRA and CDR2 YSYEKL. The DNA for the CDR3 is TGCGCCAGCAGCCAAGGACACACTAGCACAGATACGCAGTATTTT. This gives the protein CASSQGHTSTDTQYF.

This clone was recorded only once. The rearrangement joins TRBV7-2 to TRBJ1-2, with 10 bases identical to TRBD1. Germline CDR1 SGHTA, CDR2 FQGNSA. The CDR3 runs 13 residues. V was clipped by 5 bases and J by 7 bases; unmatched bases: 4. CDR3 loop: CASSDRGLGGYTF. The CDR3 DNA reads TGTGCCAGCAGCGACAGGGGGCTTGGTGGCTACACCTTC. Drawing the rest from reference TRBV7-2 and TRBJ1-2, the complete variable domain is GAGVSQSPSNKVTEKGKDVELRCDPISGHTALYWYRQSLGQGLEFLIYFQGNSAPDKSGLPSDRFSAERTGGSVSTLTIQRTQQEDSAVYLCASSDRGLGGYTFGSGTRLTVV.

The chain employs TRBV2 and TRBJ2-3, with TRBD1 matching over 7 bases. After removal of 7 bases from V and 2 bases from J, the junction contained 3 bases not matched to a gene. Germline V gene data show CDR1 as SNHLY and CDR2 as FYNNEI. CDR3 length equals 13 residues. The CDR3 loop is CASNQGDTDTQYF. CDR3 coding DNA: TGTGCCAGCAACCAGGGGGACACAGATACGCAGTATTTT.

This sequence joins TRBV12-5 and TRBJ2-1, with 12 bases matching TRBD2. Germline CDR1 is LGHNT and CDR2 is FRNRAP. The CDR3 spans 16 residues. The trim removed 4 bases at V and 4 bases at J, leaving 5 bases unmatched. The CDR3 spells CASGSGLAGLYNEQFF. CDR3 nucleotides: TGTGCTAGTGGTTCCGGACTAGCGGGGTTATACAATGAGCAGTTCTTC.

The chain has TRBV20-1 and TRBJ1-4; D perhaps matches TRBD1 (6 bases). Per the germline V gene, CDR1 is DFQATT and CDR2 is SNEGSKA (reference sequence). The CDR3 contains 11 residues. V was clipped by 3 bases and J by 8 bases, with 7 bases between them. The CDR3 here is CSARDSEKLFF. The CDR3, as DNA: TGCAGTGCTAGGGACAGCGAAAAACTGTTTTTT.

In DNA, the CDR3 is TGTGCCACCAGTGCCAGACAGAACACTGAAGCTTTCTTT. Translating it yields CATSARQNTEAFF. V is TRBV24-1 and J is TRBJ1-1, with D uncertain. The CDR3 sequence is 13 residues long. The V end lost 5 bases, the J end lost 1 base, and 7 bases lay between the germline ends. The germline V gene has CDR1 KGHDR and CDR2 SFDVKD.

This rearrangement joins TRBV7-2 to TRBJ2-2; 7 nucleotides align to TRBD1. Germline V lookup: CDR1 SGHTA, CDR2 FQGNSA. Trimming removed 3 bases from V and 6 bases from J; junction bases left unmatched: 7. The CDR3 has 15 residues. CDR3 amino acids: CASSLGQSRSGELFF. The CDR3 region has the DNA TGTGCCAGCAGCTTGGGACAGAGTAGGTCCGGGGAGCTGTTTTTT.